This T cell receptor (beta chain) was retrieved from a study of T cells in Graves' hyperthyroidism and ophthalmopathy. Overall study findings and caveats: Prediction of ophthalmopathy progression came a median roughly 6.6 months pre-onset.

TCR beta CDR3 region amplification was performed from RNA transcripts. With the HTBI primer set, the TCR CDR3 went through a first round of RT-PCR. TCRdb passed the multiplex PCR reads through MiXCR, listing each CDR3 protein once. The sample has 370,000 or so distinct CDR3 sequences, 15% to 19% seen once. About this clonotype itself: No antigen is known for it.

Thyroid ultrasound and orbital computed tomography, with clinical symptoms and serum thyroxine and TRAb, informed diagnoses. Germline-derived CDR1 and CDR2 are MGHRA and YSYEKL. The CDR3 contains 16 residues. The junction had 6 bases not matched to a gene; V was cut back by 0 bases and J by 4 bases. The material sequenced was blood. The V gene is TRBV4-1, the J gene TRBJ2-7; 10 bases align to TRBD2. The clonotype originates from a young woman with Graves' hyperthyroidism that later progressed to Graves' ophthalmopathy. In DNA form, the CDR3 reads TGCGCCAGCAGCCAAGAAATTAGCGGGAGGTGGTACGAGCAGTACTTC. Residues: CASSQEISGRWYEQYF.